The rows below give T cell receptor beta chains drawn from one sample of a study of T cell clones after liver transplantation. Assay used: immunoSEQ multiplex PCR; TCRdb lists only in-frame clones, some missing. This sample has approximately 18,000 clones; 85% to 90% occur once, and the top ten carry roughly 13%. Material: CD8+ T cells from blood, obtained 45 to 46 months after liver transplant. These receptors originate from a human patient who received a liver transplant. The graft donor may have contributed some T cells. Both conserved end residues are part of each CDR3. Each record gives: clone size, J gene, D gene, V gene, CDR3 DNA, CDR3 protein. A D gene is named only where the DNA matches it firmly. Size is stated for part of the rows, as once, few or many counts, or as a class when the clone is expanded.

clone_size: .
j_call: TRBJ1-5
d_call: .
v_call: TRBV27
cdr3_nt: TGTGCCAGCAGTTTATCGGGGGAAAGCCAGCCCCAGCATTTT
cdr3_aa: CASSLSGESQPQHF

clone_size: once
j_call: TRBJ2-7
d_call: .
v_call: TRBV4-1
cdr3_nt: TGCGCCAGCAGCCAAGATACCGTCGAGCAGTACTTC
cdr3_aa: CASSQDTVEQYF

clone_size: once
j_call: TRBJ1-5
d_call: .
v_call: TRBV28
cdr3_nt: TGTGCCAGCAGTTCCGAGACAGTAGCTGGCAATCAGCCCCAGCATTTT
cdr3_aa: CASSSETVAGNQPQHF

clone_size: .
j_call: TRBJ1-2
d_call: .
v_call: TRBV27
cdr3_nt: TGTGCCAGCAAGTTTACCCAGGGAGGGGATGGCTACACCTTC
cdr3_aa: CASKFTQGGDGYTF

clone_size: few
j_call: TRBJ2-6
d_call: TRBD1
v_call: TRBV5-4
cdr3_nt: TGTGCCAGCAGCTCCCGACAGGGGGATTCGGGCGGGGCCAACGTCCTGACTTTC
cdr3_aa: CASSSRQGDSGGANVLTF

clone_size: .
j_call: TRBJ2-7
d_call: .
v_call: TRBV4-1
cdr3_nt: TGCGCCAGCAGCCAAGATATAATAGAGGACGAGCAGTACTTC
cdr3_aa: CASSQDIIEDEQYF

clone_size: .
j_call: TRBJ2-7
d_call: .
v_call: TRBV28
cdr3_nt: TGTGCCACCGAGCGGACGGAAAGGAGGGAGCAGTACTTC
cdr3_aa: CATERTERREQYF

clone_size: .
j_call: TRBJ1-2
d_call: TRBD1
v_call: TRBV7-9
cdr3_nt: TGTGCCAGCAGCCCGTTGGGACAGGGGTATGGCTACACCTTC
cdr3_aa: CASSPLGQGYGYTF

clone_size: .
j_call: TRBJ2-1
d_call: .
v_call: TRBV9
cdr3_nt: TGTGCCAGCAGCGCCGATTCGGACGCCTACAATGAGCAGTTCTTC
cdr3_aa: CASSADSDAYNEQFF

clone_size: .
j_call: TRBJ2-4
d_call: TRBD1
v_call: TRBV4-1
cdr3_nt: TGCGCCAGCAGCCAAGGGTCTGGGACAGGGGTTAACATTCAGTACTTC
cdr3_aa: CASSQGSGTGVNIQYF

clone_size: .
j_call: TRBJ2-3
d_call: .
v_call: TRBV7-9
cdr3_nt: TGTGCCAGCAGCTTACGTGCATTCCATGTCACTAGCACAGATACGCAGTATTTT
cdr3_aa: CASSLRAFHVTSTDTQYF

clone_size: .
j_call: TRBJ1-2
d_call: .
v_call: TRBV5-6
cdr3_nt: TGTGCCAGCAGCTTGATCAGCCGGGACACCGATGGCTACACCTTC
cdr3_aa: CASSLISRDTDGYTF

clone_size: .
j_call: TRBJ1-5
d_call: .
v_call: TRBV19
cdr3_nt: TGTGCCAGTAGTATGAACAGCAATCAGCCCCAGCATTTT
cdr3_aa: CASSMNSNQPQHF

clone_size: .
j_call: TRBJ2-5
d_call: .
v_call: TRBV19
cdr3_nt: TGTGCCAGTAGTGGAATAGCGGACGAAGGGAGAACCCAGTACTTC
cdr3_aa: CASSGIADEGRTQYF

clone_size: .
j_call: TRBJ2-4
d_call: .
v_call: TRBV7-9
cdr3_nt: TGTGCCAGCAGCCCCCCTGGGGGGGCCAAAAACATTCAGTACTTC
cdr3_aa: CASSPPGGAKNIQYF

clone_size: .
j_call: TRBJ2-3
d_call: .
v_call: TRBV6-5
cdr3_nt: TGTGCCAGCAGTTACTCCTCGACTAGTGCGCAGTATTTT
cdr3_aa: CASSYSSTSAQYF

clone_size: .
j_call: TRBJ2-1
d_call: TRBD2
v_call: TRBV28
cdr3_nt: TGTGCCAGCAGGGAAAATAGCGGGGGGCTAGAGCAGTTCTTC
cdr3_aa: CASRENSGGLEQFF

clone_size: .
j_call: TRBJ2-3
d_call: .
v_call: TRBV11-2
cdr3_nt: TGTGCCAGCAGCTTACCTATAAGGGACCCTAGCACAGATACGCAGTATTTT
cdr3_aa: CASSLPIRDPSTDTQYF

clone_size: once
j_call: TRBJ1-1
d_call: TRBD1
v_call: TRBV28
cdr3_nt: TGTGCCAGCAGGGTCCGGGACAGCCGGACTGAAGCTTTCTTT
cdr3_aa: CASRVRDSRTEAFF

clone_size: .
j_call: TRBJ1-2
d_call: .
v_call: TRBV11-1
cdr3_nt: TGTGCCAGCAGCTTGGTAGATATAGGCGGCTACACCTTC
cdr3_aa: CASSLVDIGGYTF